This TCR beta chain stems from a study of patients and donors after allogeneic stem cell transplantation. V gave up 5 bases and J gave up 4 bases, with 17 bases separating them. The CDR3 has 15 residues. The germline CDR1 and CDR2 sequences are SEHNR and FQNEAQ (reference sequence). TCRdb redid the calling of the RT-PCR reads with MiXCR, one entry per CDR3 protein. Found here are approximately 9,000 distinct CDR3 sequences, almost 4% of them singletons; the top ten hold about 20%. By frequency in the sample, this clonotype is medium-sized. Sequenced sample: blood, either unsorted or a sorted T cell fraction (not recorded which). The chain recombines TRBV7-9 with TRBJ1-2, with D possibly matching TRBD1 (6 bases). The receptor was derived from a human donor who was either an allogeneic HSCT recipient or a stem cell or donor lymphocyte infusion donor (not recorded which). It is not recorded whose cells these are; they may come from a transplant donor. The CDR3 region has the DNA TGTGCCAGCAGCCGAGGGCAGGGGATATCCTATGGCTACACCTTC. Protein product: CASSRGQGISYGYTF.